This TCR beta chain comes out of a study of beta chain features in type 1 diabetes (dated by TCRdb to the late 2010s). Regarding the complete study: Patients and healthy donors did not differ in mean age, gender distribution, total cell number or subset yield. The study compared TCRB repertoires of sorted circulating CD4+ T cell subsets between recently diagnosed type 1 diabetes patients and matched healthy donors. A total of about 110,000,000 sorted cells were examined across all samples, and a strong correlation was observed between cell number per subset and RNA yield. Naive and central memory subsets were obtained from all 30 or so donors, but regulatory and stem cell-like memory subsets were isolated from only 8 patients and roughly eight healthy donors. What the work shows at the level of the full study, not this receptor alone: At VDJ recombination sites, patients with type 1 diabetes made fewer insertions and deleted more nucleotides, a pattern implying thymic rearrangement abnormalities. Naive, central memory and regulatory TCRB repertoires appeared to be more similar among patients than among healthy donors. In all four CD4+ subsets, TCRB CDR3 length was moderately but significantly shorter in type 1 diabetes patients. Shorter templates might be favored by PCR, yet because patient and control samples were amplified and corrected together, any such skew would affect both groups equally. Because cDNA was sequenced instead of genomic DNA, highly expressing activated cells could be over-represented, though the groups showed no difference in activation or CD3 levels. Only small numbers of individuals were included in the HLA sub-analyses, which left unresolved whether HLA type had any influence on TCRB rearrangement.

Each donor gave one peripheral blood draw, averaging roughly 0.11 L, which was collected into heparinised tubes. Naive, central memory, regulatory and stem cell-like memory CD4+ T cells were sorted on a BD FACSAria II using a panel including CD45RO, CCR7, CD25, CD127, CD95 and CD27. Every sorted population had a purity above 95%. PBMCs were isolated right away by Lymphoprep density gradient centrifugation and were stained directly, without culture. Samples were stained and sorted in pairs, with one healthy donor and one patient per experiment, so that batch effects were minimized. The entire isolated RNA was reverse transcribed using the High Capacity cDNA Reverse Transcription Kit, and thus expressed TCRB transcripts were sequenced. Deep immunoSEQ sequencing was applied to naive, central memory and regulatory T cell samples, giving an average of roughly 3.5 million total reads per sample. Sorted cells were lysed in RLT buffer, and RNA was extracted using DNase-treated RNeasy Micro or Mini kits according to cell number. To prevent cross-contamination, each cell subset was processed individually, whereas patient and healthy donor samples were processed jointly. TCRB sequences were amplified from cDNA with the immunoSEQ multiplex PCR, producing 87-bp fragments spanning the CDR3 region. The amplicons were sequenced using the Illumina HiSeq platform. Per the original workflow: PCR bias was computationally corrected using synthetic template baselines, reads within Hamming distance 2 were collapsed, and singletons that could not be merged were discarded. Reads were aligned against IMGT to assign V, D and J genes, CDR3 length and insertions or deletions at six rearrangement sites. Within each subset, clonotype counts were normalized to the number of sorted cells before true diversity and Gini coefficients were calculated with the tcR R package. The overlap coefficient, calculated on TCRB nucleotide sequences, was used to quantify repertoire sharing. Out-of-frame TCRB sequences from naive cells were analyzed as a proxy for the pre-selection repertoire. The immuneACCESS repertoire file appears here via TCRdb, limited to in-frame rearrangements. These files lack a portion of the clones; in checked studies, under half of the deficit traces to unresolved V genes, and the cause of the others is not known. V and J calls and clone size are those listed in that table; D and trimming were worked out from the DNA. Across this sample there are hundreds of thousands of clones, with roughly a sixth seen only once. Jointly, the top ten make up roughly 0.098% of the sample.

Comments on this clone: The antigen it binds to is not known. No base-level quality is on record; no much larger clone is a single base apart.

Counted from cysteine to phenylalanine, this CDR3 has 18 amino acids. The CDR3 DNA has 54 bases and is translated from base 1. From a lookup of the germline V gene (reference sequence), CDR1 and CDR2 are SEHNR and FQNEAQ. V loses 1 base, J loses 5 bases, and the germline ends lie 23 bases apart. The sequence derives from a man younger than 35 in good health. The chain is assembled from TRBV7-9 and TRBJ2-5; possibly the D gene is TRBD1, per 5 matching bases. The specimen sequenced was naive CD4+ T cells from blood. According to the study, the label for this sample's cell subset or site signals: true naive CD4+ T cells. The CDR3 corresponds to CASSLDFHRKTRWETQYF. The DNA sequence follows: TGTGCCAGCAGCTTAGACTTCCACAGGAAAACGAGGTGGGAGACCCAGTACTTC.